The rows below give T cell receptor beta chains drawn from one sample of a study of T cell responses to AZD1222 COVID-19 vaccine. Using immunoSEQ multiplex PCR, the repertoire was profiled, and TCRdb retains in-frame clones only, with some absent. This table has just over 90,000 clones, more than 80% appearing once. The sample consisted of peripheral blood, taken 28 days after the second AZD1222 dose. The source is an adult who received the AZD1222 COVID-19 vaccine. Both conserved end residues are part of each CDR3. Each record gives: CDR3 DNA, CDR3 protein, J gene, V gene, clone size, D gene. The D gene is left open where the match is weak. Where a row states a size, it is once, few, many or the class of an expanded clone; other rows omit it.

TGCGCCAGCAGCCAGGACAGGGGCACTGAAGCTTTCTTT	CASSQDRGTEAFF	TRBJ1-1	TRBV4-1	NA	TRBD1
TGTGCCAGCAGTTACTCGAGGGGGGGTGTACTCTATGGCTACACCTTC	CASSYSRGGVLYGYTF	TRBJ1-2	TRBV6-5	NA	NA
TGTGCCAGTAGTACCAACAGGGATCGTCAGCCCCAGCATTTT	CASSTNRDRQPQHF	TRBJ1-5	TRBV19	NA	NA
TGTGCCAGCAGCCATGGGGGTGGGGGGATCGGCTATGGCTACACCTTC	CASSHGGGGIGYGYTF	TRBJ1-2	TRBV4-2	NA	NA
TGTGCCAGCAGTTACTCTGCCGACTATGGCTACACCTTC	CASSYSADYGYTF	TRBJ1-2	TRBV6-5	NA	NA
TGTGCCAGCAGCCTTCTAGCCAAAAACATTCAGTACTTC	CASSLLAKNIQYF	TRBJ2-4	TRBV4-2	NA	NA
TGTGCCAGCAGCTTTTGGGGGGGGAATGATACGCAGTATTTT	CASSFWGGNDTQYF	TRBJ2-3	TRBV7-9	once	TRBD2
TGTGCCAGCTCACAGGGGGGTGGTTCGCCCCAGCATTTT	CASSQGGGSPQHF	TRBJ1-5	TRBV18	NA	NA
TGTGCCAGCAGCCAAGATCGAGCGGGAGGCCTGCGGGACGAGCAGTACTTC	CASSQDRAGGLRDEQYF	TRBJ2-7	TRBV14	NA	TRBD2
TGTGCCAGCAGTGAGCACTTCCAGAGCGGCACTGAAGCTTTCTTT	CASSEHFQSGTEAFF	TRBJ1-1	TRBV6-4	once	NA